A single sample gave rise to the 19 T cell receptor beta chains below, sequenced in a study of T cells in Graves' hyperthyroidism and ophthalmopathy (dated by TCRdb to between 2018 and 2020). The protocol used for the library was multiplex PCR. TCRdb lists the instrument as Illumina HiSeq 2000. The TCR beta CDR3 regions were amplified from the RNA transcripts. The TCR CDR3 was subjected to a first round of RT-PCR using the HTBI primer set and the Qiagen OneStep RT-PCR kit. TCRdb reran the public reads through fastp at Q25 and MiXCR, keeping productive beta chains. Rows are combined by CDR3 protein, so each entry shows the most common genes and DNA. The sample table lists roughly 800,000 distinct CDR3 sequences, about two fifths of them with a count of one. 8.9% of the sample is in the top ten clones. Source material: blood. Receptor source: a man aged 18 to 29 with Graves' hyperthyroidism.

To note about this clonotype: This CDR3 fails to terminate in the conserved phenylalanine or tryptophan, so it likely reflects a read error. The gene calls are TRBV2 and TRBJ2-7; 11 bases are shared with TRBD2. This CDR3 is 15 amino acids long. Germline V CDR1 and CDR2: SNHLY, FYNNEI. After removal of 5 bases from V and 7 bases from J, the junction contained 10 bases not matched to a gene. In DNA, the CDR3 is TGTGCCAGCAGTTTAGACCCTAGCGGGAGGTGGGAGCAGTACCTC. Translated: CASSLDPSGRWEQYL.

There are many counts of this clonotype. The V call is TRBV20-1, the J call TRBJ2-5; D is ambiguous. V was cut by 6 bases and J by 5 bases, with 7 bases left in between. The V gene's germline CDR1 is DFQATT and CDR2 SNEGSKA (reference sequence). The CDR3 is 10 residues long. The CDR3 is CSAGWETQYF. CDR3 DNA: TGCAGTGCCGGGTGGGAGACCCAGTACTTC.

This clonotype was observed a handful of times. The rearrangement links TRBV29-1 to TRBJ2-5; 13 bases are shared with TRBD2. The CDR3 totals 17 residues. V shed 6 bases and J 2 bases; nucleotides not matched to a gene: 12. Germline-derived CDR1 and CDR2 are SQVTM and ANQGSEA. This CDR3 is CSVAGTSGVLYQETQYF. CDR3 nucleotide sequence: TGCAGCGTCGCCGGGACTAGCGGGGTATTGTATCAAGAGACCCAGTACTTC.

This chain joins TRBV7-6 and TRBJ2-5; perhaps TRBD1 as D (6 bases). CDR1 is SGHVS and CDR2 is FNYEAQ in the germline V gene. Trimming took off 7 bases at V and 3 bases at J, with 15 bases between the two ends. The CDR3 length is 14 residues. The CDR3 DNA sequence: TGTGCCAGCATCTCGTCGGGACAAGAAGAGACCCAGTACTTC. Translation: CASISSGQEETQYF.

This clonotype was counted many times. The CDR3 nucleotides read TGTGCCAGCAGCTTAGGGGGGGGTATGAACACTGAAGCTTTCTTT. Translating it yields CASSLGGGMNTEAFF. This chain connects TRBV7-8 to TRBJ1-1, with D maybe TRBD1 (5 bases). Germline V lookup: CDR1 SGHVS, CDR2 FQNEAQ. Trimming removed 1 base at V and 0 bases at J, with 9 bases between. CDR3 size: 15 residues.

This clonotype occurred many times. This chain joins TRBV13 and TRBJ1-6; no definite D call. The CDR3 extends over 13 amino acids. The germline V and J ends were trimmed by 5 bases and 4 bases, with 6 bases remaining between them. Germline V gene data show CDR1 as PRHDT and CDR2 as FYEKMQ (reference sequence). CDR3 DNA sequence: TGTGCCAGCAGCGAAGGGTATAATTCACCCCTCCACTTT. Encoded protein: CASSEGYNSPLHF.

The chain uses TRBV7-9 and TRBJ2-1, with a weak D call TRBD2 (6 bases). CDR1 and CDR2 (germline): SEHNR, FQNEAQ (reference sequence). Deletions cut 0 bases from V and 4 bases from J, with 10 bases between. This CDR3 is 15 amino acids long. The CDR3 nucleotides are TGTGCCAGCAGCTTAGCCGGGGCGGGATACAATGAGCAGTTCTTC. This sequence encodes CASSLAGAGYNEQFF.

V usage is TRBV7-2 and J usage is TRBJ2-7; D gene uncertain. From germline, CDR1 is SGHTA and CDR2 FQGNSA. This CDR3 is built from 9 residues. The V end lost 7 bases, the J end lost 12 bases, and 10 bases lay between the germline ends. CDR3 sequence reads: CASTPQRYF. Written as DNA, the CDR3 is TGTGCCAGCACCCCCCAGCGGTACTTC. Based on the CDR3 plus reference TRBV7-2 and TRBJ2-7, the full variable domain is GAGVSQSPSNKVTEKGKDVELRCDPISGHTALYWYRQSLGQGLEFLIYFQGNSAPDKSGLPSDRFSAERTGGSVSTLTIQRTQQEDSAVYLCASTPQRYFGPGTRLTVT.

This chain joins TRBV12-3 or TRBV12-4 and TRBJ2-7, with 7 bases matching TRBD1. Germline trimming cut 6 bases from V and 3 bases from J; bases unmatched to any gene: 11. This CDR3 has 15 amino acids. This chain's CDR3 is CASSPYPAGGYEQYF. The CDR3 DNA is TGTGCCAGCAGCCCCTATCCCGCAGGGGGCTACGAGCAGTACTTC.

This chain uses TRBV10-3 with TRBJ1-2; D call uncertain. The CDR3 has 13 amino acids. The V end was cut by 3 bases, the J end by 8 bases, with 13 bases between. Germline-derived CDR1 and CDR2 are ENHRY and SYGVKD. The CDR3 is CAISDEGTGGYTF. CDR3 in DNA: TGTGCCATCAGTGATGAGGGAACGGGAGGCTACACCTTC.

The CDR3 here is CASGSTEETQYF. The DNA for the CDR3 is TGTGCCAGCGGCTCCACCGAAGAGACCCAGTACTTC. The chain couples TRBV7-8 to TRBJ2-5; D is uncertain. The CDR3 covers 12 residues. The germline V and J ends were trimmed by 8 bases and 3 bases, with 10 bases remaining between them. The germline V gene has CDR1 SGHVS and CDR2 FQNEAQ.

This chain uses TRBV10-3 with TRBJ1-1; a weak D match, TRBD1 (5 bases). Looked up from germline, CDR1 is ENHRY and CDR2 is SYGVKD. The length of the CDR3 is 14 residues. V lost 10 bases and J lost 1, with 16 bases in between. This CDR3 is CASNQGPSNTEAFF. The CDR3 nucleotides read TGTGCCAGCAACCAGGGTCCCTCGAACACTGAAGCTTTCTTT.

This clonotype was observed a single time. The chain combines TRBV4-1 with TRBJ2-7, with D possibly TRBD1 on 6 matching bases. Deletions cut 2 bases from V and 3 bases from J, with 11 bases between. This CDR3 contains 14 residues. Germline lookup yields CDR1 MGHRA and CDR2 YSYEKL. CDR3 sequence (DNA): TGCGCCAGCAGCCAACCACGGACAGACTACGAGCAGTACTTC. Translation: CASSQPRTDYEQYF.

CDR3 sequence reads: CSVFTGELFF. In nucleotides, the CDR3 is TGCAGCGTTTTCACCGGGGAGCTGTTTTTT. The chain has TRBV29-1 and TRBJ2-2; no firm D call. The CDR3 is 10 residues long. Trimming removed 5 bases at V and 4 bases at J, with 2 bases between. Germline V gene data show CDR1 as SQVTM and CDR2 as ANQGSEA.

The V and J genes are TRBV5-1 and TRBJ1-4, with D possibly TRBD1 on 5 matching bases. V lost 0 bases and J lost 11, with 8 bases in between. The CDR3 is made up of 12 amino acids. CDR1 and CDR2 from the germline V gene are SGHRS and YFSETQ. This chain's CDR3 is CASSLDAGKLFF. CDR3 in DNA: TGCGCCAGCAGCTTGGATGCAGGGAAACTGTTTTTT.

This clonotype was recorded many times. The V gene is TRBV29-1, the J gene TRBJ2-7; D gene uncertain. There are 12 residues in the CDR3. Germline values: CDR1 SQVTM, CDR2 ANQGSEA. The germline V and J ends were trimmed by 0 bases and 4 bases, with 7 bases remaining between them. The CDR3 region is CSVEDKGYEQYF. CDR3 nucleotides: TGCAGCGTTGAAGATAAAGGGTACGAGCAGTACTTC.

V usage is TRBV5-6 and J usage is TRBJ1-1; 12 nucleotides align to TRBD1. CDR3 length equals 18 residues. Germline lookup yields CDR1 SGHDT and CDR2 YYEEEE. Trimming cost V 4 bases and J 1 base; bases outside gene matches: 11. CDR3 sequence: CASSPWDRGPWRNTEAFF. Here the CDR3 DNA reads TGTGCCAGCAGCCCATGGGACAGGGGGCCCTGGAGGAACACTGAAGCTTTCTTT.

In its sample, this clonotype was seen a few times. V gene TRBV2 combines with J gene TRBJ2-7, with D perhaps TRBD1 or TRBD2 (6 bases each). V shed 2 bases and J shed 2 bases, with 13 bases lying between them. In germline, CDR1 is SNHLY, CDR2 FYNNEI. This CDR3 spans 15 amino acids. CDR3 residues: CASSETPGGPYEQYF. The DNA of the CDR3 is TGTGCCAGCAGTGAAACTCCCGGGGGCCCCTACGAGCAGTACTTC.

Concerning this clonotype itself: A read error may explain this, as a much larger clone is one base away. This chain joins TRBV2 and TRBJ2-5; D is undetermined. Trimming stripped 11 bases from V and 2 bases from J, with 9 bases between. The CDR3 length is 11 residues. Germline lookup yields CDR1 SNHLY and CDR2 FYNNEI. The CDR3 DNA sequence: TGTGCCGCCAGTGAGCAAGAGACCCAGTACTTC. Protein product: CAASEQETQYF.